The clone carrying this TCR beta chain was recorded only once. Its antigen is not identified. Germline assignment: CDR1 MGHRA and CDR2 YSYEKL. V lost 4 bases and J lost 4, with 23 bases in between. The CDR3 covers 18 residues. The source of the sample is a study of blood T cells in healthy people across ages. Study results and caveats: It was found that TCR beta diversity correlated strongly with the percentage of naive T cells. Unsorted PBMCs prevented conclusive naive versus antigen-experienced comparison.

Through a sample-barcoded 5' primer and a J-beta primer mix, a second PCR was run for roughly 6 to 11 cycles. Every sample returned 2.5 million or more CDR3-containing paired-end reads. Via MiXCR, TCRdb re-called the 5' RACE reads, giving one row per CDR3 protein. The repertoire includes roughly 1,300,000 distinct CDR3 sequences, approximately 63% of them detected once, and 6.5% to 8.5% sits in the top ten. This chain uses TRBV4-1 with TRBJ1-5, with D unclear. Sequencing input: blood. This sequence was found in a man in his late teens or twenties in good health. Here the CDR3 reads CASSLPLRSARENQPQHF. DNA of the CDR3: TGCGCCAGCAGCCTCCCGCTCCGAAGTGCAAGGGAAAATCAGCCCCAGCATTTT.